The clone carrying this TCR beta chain has more than one count but fewer than ten. These data come from a study of blood T cell repertoires in COVID-19. About the study: Italy, Spain and the United States were the sources of the convalescent and acute COVID-19 samples. In each case, the material was cDNA or gDNA derived from T cells, B-cell-depleted T cells, or PBMCs.

In the original workflow: How many nucleated cells were present was estimated from reference gene primer amplification. The assay was immunoSEQ multiplex PCR, and TCRdb's table has in-frame clones only and misses some. D and trimming come from the DNA, and the V and J calls and clone size come from that table. Of about 270,000 clones listed, 89% are singletons. Per germline, CDR1 SGDLS and CDR2 YYNGEE. J was trimmed by 0 bases and V by 2 bases; bases with no gene match: 5. This CDR3 is built from 18 residues. The rearrangement links TRBV9 to TRBJ2-2, with TRBD2 matching over 12 bases. Material for sequencing was peripheral blood. This sequence was found in a man aged 50 to 59 with acute or convalescent COVID-19. CDR3 sequence (DNA): TGTGCCAGCAGCGTCCGGCTAGCGGGGGGGGCGAACACCGGGGAGCTGTTTTTT. Protein product: CASSVRLAGGANTGELFF.